The 27 T cell receptor beta chains in this list originate from one sample, sequenced in a study of shared clonotypes between healthy human individuals. Libraries were prepared by immunoSEQ multiplex PCR; TCRdb keeps only in-frame clonotypes and omits some of them. The sample carries around 700,000 clones, about three quarters recorded once. Material: memory CD4+ T cells sorted from blood. As to subset: CD45RA-negative fraction. The receptors shown here come from a young woman in good health.

The V and J genes are TRBV2 and TRBJ2-5; TRBD2 aligns across 15 bases. The V segment lost 7 bases and the J segment 9 bases; nucleotides outside the gene matches: 9. This CDR3 region has 15 residues. Germline CDR1 reads SNHLY; CDR2 reads FYNNEI. CDR3 coding DNA: TGTGCCAGCAAGATAGGACTAGCGGGAGGGTCGGCCCAGTACTTC. It translates to CASKIGLAGGSAQYF.

The CDR3 reads CASSPHRGLREKLFF. The CDR3 DNA sequence: TGTGCCAGTAGTCCCCACAGGGGGCTAAGGGAAAAACTGTTTTTT. The chain recombines TRBV19 with TRBJ1-4; 9 nucleotides agree with TRBD1. The CDR3 is 15 amino acids. Losses at the gene ends were 5 bases for V and 8 bases for J; bases not matched to a gene: 9. The germline gives CDR1 LNHDA, CDR2 SQIVND (reference sequence).

The V and J genes are TRBV27 and TRBJ1-1; D is unresolved. Germline loops: CDR1 MNHEY, CDR2 SMNVEV (reference sequence). V shed 1 base and J shed 5 bases, with 11 bases lying between them. The CDR3 runs to 14 residues. CDR3 sequence (DNA): TGTGCCAGCAGTTTATTTGGGAGGAGGACTGAAGCTTTCTTT. It specifies CASSLFGRRTEAFF.

The CDR3: CASSQDRALIQETQYF. Written as DNA, the CDR3 is TGTGCCAGCAGCCAGGACAGGGCGCTTATCCAAGAGACCCAGTACTTC. The V and J genes are TRBV28 and TRBJ2-5; 8 bases line up with TRBD1. Germline assignment: CDR1 MDHEN and CDR2 SYDVKM. The CDR3 runs 16 residues. With 6 bases clipped from V and 1 base from J, the junction kept 10 bases outside the gene matches.

The V call is TRBV5-6, the J call TRBJ2-5, with D unclear. The V end was cut by 3 bases, the J end by 9 bases, with 12 bases between. Germline CDR1 reads SGHDT; CDR2 reads YYEEEE. The CDR3 runs 12 residues. CDR3 protein: CASSSNSRAQYF. CDR3 DNA sequence: TGTGCCAGCAGCTCAAACAGTAGGGCCCAGTACTTC.

Of note for this clone: Other DNA sequences in this sample translate to the same CDR3. The chain has TRBV5-1 and TRBJ2-3; 7 bases agree with TRBD2. The CDR3 length is 14 residues. Germline CDR1 SGHRS, CDR2 YFSETQ. V was pared by 4 bases and J by 2 bases, with 4 bases of the junction left unmatched. For the CDR3, the DNA is TGCGCCAGCAGCCTAGGGACTACCACAGATACGCAGTATTTT. Amino acids: CASSLGTTTDTQYF.

This chain connects TRBV11-2 to TRBJ2-2; D is unresolved. Trimming removed 7 bases from V and 6 bases from J, with 6 bases in between. In germline, CDR1 is SGHAT, CDR2 FQNNGV. The CDR3 loop spans 11 amino acids. CDR3 coding DNA: TGTGCCAGCACGATCGCCGGGGAGCTGTTTTTT. Translation gives CASTIAGELFF.

In this sample, this clone turned up once. The CDR3 DNA is TGTGCCACCAGCAGAGAAGCGGCGGGAGGCTACAATGAGCAGTTCTTC. This gives the protein CATSREAAGGYNEQFF. The chain couples TRBV15 to TRBJ2-1; 8 bases fit TRBD2. Germline CDR1 and CDR2: LNHNV and YYDKDF (reference sequence). Unmatched junction bases numbered 4, after V lost 0 bases and J lost 3 bases. The CDR3 is 16 residues long. The full variable domain, in which reference TRBV15 and TRBJ2-1 provide the parts outside the CDR3, is DAMVIQNPRYQVTQFGKPVTLSCSQTLNHNVMYWYQQKSSQAPKLLFHYYDKDFNNEADTPDNFQSRRPNTSFCFLDIRSPGLGDTAMYLCATSREAAGGYNEQFFGPGTRLTVL.

This clone was counted once. V gene TRBV30 combines with J gene TRBJ2-5, with D unresolved. This CDR3 is 15 amino acids long. Germline CDR1 GTSNPN, CDR2 SVGIG (reference sequence). The V gene lost 0 bases and the J gene lost 1 base, with 12 bases spanning the gap. The CDR3 DNA is TGTGCCTGGAGTGTACTTGGGGAACTCCAAGAGACCCAGTACTTC. It yields the protein CAWSVLGELQETQYF.

This clone was observed a single time. The chain's CDR3 is CASSQIDRASGRREQYF. The CDR3 DNA reads as TGTGCCAGCAGCCAAATCGACCGGGCTAGCGGGAGGCGCGAGCAGTACTTC. The chain is built from TRBV4-2 and TRBJ2-7; 11 nucleotides agree with TRBD2. The CDR3 runs to 17 residues. After removal of 2 bases from V and 6 bases from J, the junction contained 12 bases not matched to a gene. Per germline, CDR1 LGHNA and CDR2 YNFKEQ.

The chain links TRBV10-1 to TRBJ2-7, with 8 bases matching TRBD2. J lost 0 bases, V lost 3 bases, and 4 bases had no gene match. The CDR3 spans 15 residues. Germline assignment: CDR1 WNHNN and CDR2 SYGVQD (reference sequence). In nucleotides, the CDR3 is TGCGCCAGCAGTGACGGGGGGGTAGACTCCTACGAGCAGTACTTC. Encoded protein: CASSDGGVDSYEQYF.

The CDR3 loop reads CASRYHGLSYGYTF. The CDR3 DNA follows: TGTGCCAGCAGATACCACGGACTGAGCTATGGCTACACCTTC. V usage is TRBV28 and J usage is TRBJ1-2; D is uncertain. The CDR3 consists of 14 residues. Trimming removed 6 bases at V and 4 bases at J, with 15 bases between. Germline V gene lookup returns CDR1 MDHEN and CDR2 SYDVKM.

The chain is built from TRBV28 and TRBJ1-1; the D is unclear. Germline V CDR1 and CDR2: MDHEN, SYDVKM. The CDR3 totals 14 residues. Trimming pared 6 bases from V and 3 bases from J, leaving 14 bases between. CDR3 in DNA: TGTGCCAGCAGGACGAGCAGAGACTACACTGAAGCTTTCTTT. It specifies CASRTSRDYTEAFF.

J is TRBJ1-3 and V is TRBV7-9; 7 bases line up with TRBD1. V lost 5 bases, J lost 0 bases, and 7 bases stayed unmatched. The CDR3 covers 16 residues. Germline CDR1 SEHNR, CDR2 FQNEAQ (reference sequence). The CDR3 sequence is CASSRDRAHSGNTIYF. DNA of the CDR3: TGTGCCAGCAGCAGAGACAGGGCCCACTCTGGAAACACCATATATTTT. Based on the CDR3 plus reference TRBV7-9 and TRBJ1-3, the full variable domain is DTGVSQNPRHKITKRGQNVTFRCDPISEHNRLYWYRQTLGQGPEFLTYFQNEAQLEKSRLLSDRFSAERPKGSFSTLEIQRTEQGDSAMYLCASSRDRAHSGNTIYFGEGSWLTVV.

The V and J genes are TRBV14 and TRBJ2-1; the match to TRBD1 covers 10 bases. J gave up 4 bases and V 3 bases, and 6 bases lay outside the gene matches. The CDR3 sequence is 16 residues long. Per germline, CDR1 SGHDN and CDR2 FVKESK. The CDR3: CASSQRGQGFYNEQFF. CDR3 nucleotides: TGTGCCAGCAGCCAGAGGGGACAGGGGTTTTACAATGAGCAGTTCTTC.

This clone was seen more than once but under ten times. The rearrangement joins TRBV28 to TRBJ1-4, with TRBD1 matching 7 bases. The germline gives CDR1 MDHEN, CDR2 SYDVKM. The CDR3 sequence is 16 residues long. J gave up 0 bases and V 8 bases, and 9 bases lay outside the gene matches. CDR3 protein: CASVPGQQATNEKLFF. The CDR3 DNA follows: TGTGCCAGCGTCCCGGGACAGCAAGCAACTAATGAAAAACTGTTTTTT.

This clone is a singleton in its sample. This chain links TRBV11-3 with TRBJ2-1; D is perhaps TRBD2 (6 bases). The CDR3 is 15 residues long. Germline V lookup: CDR1 SGHNT, CDR2 YENEEA. Trimming took off 0 bases at V and 7 bases at J, with 13 bases between the two ends. The CDR3 reads CASSLDDGSSNEQFF. The CDR3 nucleotides are TGTGCCAGCAGCTTAGATGACGGGAGTAGTAATGAGCAGTTCTTC.

To note about this clone: Its ends do not fully match the called genes, so a read error is possible. This chain links TRBV25-1 with TRBJ1-4, with TRBD1 matching 9 bases. Germline CDR1 reads MGHDK; CDR2 reads SYGVNS. The CDR3 extends over 16 amino acids. The chain's CDR3 is CVSSKEVQGAVEKLFF. The CDR3 coding sequence is TGTGTCAGCAGTAAGGAGGTACAGGGGGCAGTTGAAAAACTGTTTTTT.

The CDR3 reads CASSFHRRDGTSTDTQYF. In nucleotides, the CDR3 is TGTGCCAGCAGTTTTCATAGGCGGGACGGGACAAGCACAGATACGCAGTATTTT. The V call is TRBV27, the J call TRBJ2-3; possibly TRBD1 or TRBD2 for D (6 bases each). CDR1 is MNHEY and CDR2 is SMNVEV in the germline V gene (reference sequence). This CDR3 spans 18 amino acids. The V and J ends lost 3 bases and 0 bases respectively, with 19 bases between them.

V is TRBV19 and J is TRBJ2-4; D possibly corresponds to TRBD2 (6 bases). The CDR3 consists of 15 residues. The V gene lost 5 bases and the J gene lost 9 bases, with 20 bases spanning the gap. Germline-derived CDR1 and CDR2 are LNHDA and SQIVND (reference sequence). CDR3 nucleotide sequence: TGTGCCAGTAGTCGACCCGGGACTGATAAGAGCATTCAGTACTTC. Translated, it gives CASSRPGTDKSIQYF.

Regarding this clone: One end of the junction fails to match germline, which may point to a read error. The V gene is TRBV12-5, the J gene TRBJ1-5; the D is unclear. The CDR3 is 12 amino acids. The V gene's germline CDR1 is LGHNT and CDR2 FRNRAP. CDR3 loop: CASGGLNPPQHF. CDR3 DNA: TGTGCTAGTGGGGGGTTGAATCCGCCCCAGCATTTT. Full variable domain (outside the CDR3, taken from reference TRBV12-5 and TRBJ1-5): DARVTQTPRHKVTEMGQEVTMRCQPILGHNTVFWYRQTMMQGLELLAYFRNRAPLDDSGMPKDRFSAEMPDATLATLKIQPSEPRDSAVYFCASGGLNPPQHFGDGTRLSIL.

The chain has TRBV10-3 and TRBJ1-5; no reliable D call. From germline, CDR1 is ENHRY and CDR2 SYGVKD. The ends were cut back, 3 bases at V and 0 bases at J, with 18 bases in the middle. This CDR3 comprises 18 residues. In DNA form, the CDR3 reads TGTGCCATCAGTGAAGAGTTGGGAACACCGAATAGCAATCAGCCCCAGCATTTT. Translating gives CAISEELGTPNSNQPQHF.

The rearrangement joins TRBV20-1 to TRBJ1-1; the D gene is possibly TRBD1 (5 bases). In germline, CDR1 is DFQATT, CDR2 SNEGSKA (reference sequence). The CDR3 runs 11 residues. This CDR3 reads CSGTENTEAFF. The CDR3 nucleotides read TGCAGCGGGACTGAAAACACTGAAGCTTTCTTT.

The rearrangement links TRBV14 to TRBJ2-1, with D maybe TRBD2 (6 bases). The CDR3 has 16 amino acids. V was trimmed by 2 bases and J by 5 bases, leaving 16 bases between them. Germline CDR1 reads SGHDN; CDR2 reads FVKESK. The DNA for the CDR3 is TGTGCCAGCAGCCAACGGGACTTGTATTTTGACAATGAGCAGTTCTTC. Translated: CASSQRDLYFDNEQFF.

This rearrangement joins TRBV27 to TRBJ1-5, with 8 bases lining up with TRBD1. CDR1 and CDR2 (germline): MNHEY, SMNVEV (reference sequence). Trimming cost V 5 bases and J 4 bases; bases outside gene matches: 4. This CDR3 region has 14 residues. This CDR3 reads CASSGQGGNQPQHF. For the CDR3, the DNA is TGTGCCAGCAGTGGACAGGGAGGGAATCAGCCCCAGCATTTT.

Turning to this clone: A clone one base away is much larger, so this may be a read error. Other nucleotide sequences in the sample specify the same CDR3. The chain joins TRBV27 to TRBJ2-1; D uncertain. CDR1 and CDR2 (germline): MNHEY, SMNVEV (reference sequence). This CDR3 region has 11 residues. The V end lost 5 bases, the J end lost 4 bases, and 3 bases lay between the germline ends. This CDR3 reads CASSQYNEQFF. The CDR3 region has the DNA TGTGCCAGCAGTCAATACAATGAGCAGTTCTTC.

This clone was picked up one time. V usage is TRBV19 and J usage is TRBJ2-7, with TRBD2 identical over 7 bases. The J segment lost 5 bases and the V segment lost 3 bases, leaving 10 bases of the junction unmatched. CDR1 LNHDA and CDR2 SQIVND come from the germline V gene (reference sequence). The CDR3 contains 15 residues. The CDR3 DNA follows: TGTGCCAGTAGTATGAGCGCCGGGAGGCCCAACGAGCAGTACTTC. Residues: CASSMSAGRPNEQYF. Full variable domain (rest looked up from reference TRBV19 and TRBJ2-7): DGGITQSPKYLFRKEGQNVTLSCEQNLNHDAMYWYRQDPGQGLRLIYYSQIVNDFQKGDIAEGYSVSREKKESFPLTVTSAQKNPTAFYLCASSMSAGRPNEQYFGPGTRLTVT.